Described below is a single T cell receptor (beta chain) sequence and its context. These data are taken from a study of cytomegalovirus exposure and HLA in healthy donors. The CDR3 is 17 residues long. J gave up 0 bases and V 5 bases, and 10 bases lay outside the gene matches. Per the germline V gene, CDR1 is SEHNR and CDR2 is FQNEAQ (reference sequence). The PCR made use of 60 Vbeta and 13 Jbeta primers. Generated by immunoSEQ multiplex PCR, the TCRdb table keeps only in-frame clones and is missing some. Here the sample spans about 21,000 clones, approximately 80% being singletons. All donors participated as healthy donors of bone marrow.

This receptor was obtained from a man aged 55-75 years in good health and CMV-seronegative. V gene TRBV7-9 combines with J gene TRBJ1-2; 9 nucleotides line up with TRBD1. What was sequenced was PBMCs. CDR3 bases: TGTGCCAGCAGCACGAACAGGGGGCCCTCCTCTAACTATGGCTACACCTTC. The encoded protein is CASSTNRGPSSNYGYTF.